The next 15 T cell receptor beta chains were all read from a single sample in a study of T-cell memory formation after mild COVID-19. From the 5' RACE reads, TCRdb called clonotypes with MiXCR, one entry per CDR3 protein. The sample includes about 130,000 distinct CDR3 sequences, approximately 5.9% of them seen just once. Sequenced: PBMCs or a T cell subset sorted from them (not recorded which). The source of these receptors is an adult woman who had mild COVID-19 (a few samples of this study predate the infection). Cell type and time point are not known.

This clonotype has only a few counts. The V gene is TRBV30, the J gene TRBJ2-7, with D unclear. Trimming stripped 3 bases from V and 12 bases from J, with 21 bases between. This CDR3 is 13 amino acids long. Germline V gives CDR1 GTSNPN, CDR2 SVGIG (reference sequence). CDR3 sequence reads: CAWSSPPKTSRYF. The CDR3 nucleotides are TGTGCCTGGAGCTCACCACCCAAGACATCACGGTACTTC.

The chain uses TRBV2 and TRBJ2-7; tentatively, D is TRBD2 (6 bases). V lost 6 bases to trimming and J lost 0 bases, with 15 bases between them. Germline V gene data show CDR1 as SNHLY and CDR2 as FYNNEI. The CDR3 contains 15 residues. CDR3 loop: CASSGDGEVSYEQYF. Written as DNA, the CDR3 is TGTGCCAGCAGCGGCGACGGGGAGGTCTCCTACGAGCAGTACTTC.

This chain links TRBV27 with TRBJ1-5; D unclear. V lost 6 bases, J lost 5 bases, and 17 bases lay in between. CDR3 length equals 15 residues. CDR1 is MNHEY, CDR2 SMNVEV, per germline (reference sequence). CDR3 in amino acids: CASSRKAIGDQPQHF. CDR3 in DNA: TGTGCCAGCAGCAGAAAGGCCATTGGGGATCAGCCCCAGCATTTT.

This clonotype was seen repeatedly, ten times or more. The rearrangement links TRBV7-3 to TRBJ2-2; D may be TRBD2 (7 bases). Trimming removed 7 bases at V and 4 bases at J, with 13 bases between. CDR1 is SGHTA, CDR2 FQGTGA, per germline. This CDR3 is built from 14 residues. In nucleotides, the CDR3 is TGTGCCAGCAAGGGGGGGCAAAGCACCGGGGAGCTGTTTTTT. As protein: CASKGGQSTGELFF.

This clonotype showed up just a few times. The chain carries TRBV12-3 or TRBV12-4 and TRBJ2-2; 8 bases align to TRBD2. The CDR3 is made up of 16 amino acids. V lost 5 bases to trimming and J lost 4 bases; unmatched junction nucleotides: 9. The CDR3, as DNA: TGTGCCAGCAGTCCTCCGGGGGGGCGAGTCACCGGGGAGCTGTTTTTT. Its translation: CASSPPGGRVTGELFF.

This clonotype was observed a few times. The chain's CDR3 is CASSPSASGFTDTQYF. The CDR3 DNA reads TGTGCCAGCAGCCCCTCGGCTAGCGGATTCACAGATACGCAGTATTTT. The chain has TRBV2 and TRBJ2-3; TRBD2 matches 7 bases. Germline V gene data show CDR1 as SNHLY and CDR2 as FYNNEI. The J segment lost 2 bases and the V segment lost 6 bases, leaving 11 bases of the junction unmatched. There are 16 residues in the CDR3.

The CDR3 protein is CASSLRKTGAGANVLTF. The CDR3 nucleotides read TGTGCCAGCAGCTTGCGAAAGACAGGGGCTGGGGCCAACGTCCTGACTTTC. The genes are TRBV5-6 and TRBJ2-6; 8 bases align to TRBD1. This CDR3 is built from 17 residues. The trim removed 1 base at V and 2 bases at J, leaving 5 bases unmatched. Germline V gene lookup returns CDR1 SGHDT and CDR2 YYEEEE.

In this sample, this clonotype turned up many times. The chain couples TRBV7-2 to TRBJ2-1; D not certain. Trimming removed 5 bases at V and 1 base at J, with 9 bases between. The CDR3 covers 14 residues. Germline V gives CDR1 SGHTA, CDR2 FQGNSA. The CDR3 here is CASSLAYSYNEQFF. The DNA for the CDR3 is TGTGCCAGCAGCCTTGCGTATTCCTACAATGAGCAGTTCTTC.

This clonotype was counted a few times. The V call is TRBV20-1, the J call TRBJ2-2; the D is unclear. The germline V gene has CDR1 DFQATT and CDR2 SNEGSKA (reference sequence). V lost 5 bases and J lost 1, with 11 bases in between. The CDR3 covers 14 residues. CDR3 coding DNA: TGCAGTGCTCCATTCGGTGGGAACACCGGGGAGCTGTTTTTT. It translates to CSAPFGGNTGELFF.

This clonotype was seen only a few times. V gene TRBV30 combines with J gene TRBJ1-1; the D gene is possibly TRBD1 (6 bases). Germline CDR1 reads GTSNPN; CDR2 reads SVGIG (reference sequence). V lost 0 bases and J 6 bases, leaving 14 bases between the germline ends. The CDR3 consists of 14 residues. The CDR3 sequence: CAWSVGTSRPEAFF. The CDR3 coding sequence is TGTGCCTGGAGTGTGGGGACATCCCGTCCTGAAGCTTTCTTT.

This clonotype occurred many times. This chain's CDR3 is CSARAKGDANSPLHF. CDR3 nucleotide sequence: TGCAGTGCTAGAGCAAAGGGGGACGCCAATTCACCCCTCCACTTT. The chain has TRBV20-1 and TRBJ1-6, with TRBD1 as a possible D gene (6 bases). Trimming shortened V by 1 base and J by 7 bases, and 14 bases separated the two germline ends. The CDR3 contains 15 residues. Germline lookup yields CDR1 DFQATT and CDR2 SNEGSKA (reference sequence).

This clonotype was seen a handful of times. The J gene is TRBJ1-6, the V gene TRBV3-1, with unresolved D. The CDR3 length is 12 residues. Germline lookup yields CDR1 LGHDT and CDR2 YNNKEL (reference sequence). CDR3 nucleotide sequence: TGTGCTGCGGGGAGCGGTAATTCACCCCTCCACTTT. Amino acids: CAAGSGNSPLHF.

This clonotype appeared a few times. The chain links TRBV5-1 to TRBJ2-1; 10 bases line up with TRBD2. CDR1 SGHRS and CDR2 YFSETQ come from the germline V gene. V was clipped by 4 bases and J by 4 bases; unmatched bases: 8. The length of the CDR3 is 16 residues. CDR3 coding DNA: TGCGCCAGCAGCCCCCTACCGACTAGCGGGTACAATGAGCAGTTCTTC. This encodes CASSPLPTSGYNEQFF.

This clonotype was seen more than once but under ten times. The chain couples TRBV3-1 to TRBJ2-1; TRBD2 matches at 10 bases. The germline CDR1 and CDR2 sequences are LGHDT and YNNKEL (reference sequence). This CDR3 contains 14 residues. V was clipped by 4 bases and J by 7 bases; unmatched bases: 4. Here the CDR3 reads CASSPLAGGNEQFF. CDR3 coding DNA: TGTGCCAGCAGCCCTTTAGCGGGGGGAAATGAGCAGTTCTTC.

V and J are TRBV12-3 or TRBV12-4 and TRBJ1-2, with 7 bases that match TRBD1. The CDR3 loop spans 15 amino acids. Trimming at V came to 4 bases and at J to 4 bases, leaving 9 bases not matched to a gene. CDR3 in DNA: TGTGCCAGCAGTTCACAGACAGGGTCGGGCTATGGCTACACCTTC. This codes for CASSSQTGSGYGYTF.